The clone carrying this TCR beta chain has just one count. Trimming cost V 6 bases and J 4 bases, with 19 bases left between them. The CDR3 covers 15 residues. Germline lookup yields CDR1 LNHNV and CDR2 YYDKDF (reference sequence). Assay: immunoSEQ multiplex PCR; the TCRdb copy retains only in-frame clones and omits some. The sample yields about 95,000 clones, roughly 80% seen once. The data derive from a study of control samples from healthy donors and cancer patients. Sequences were obtained from blood. The chain is built from TRBV15 and TRBJ2-7, with D possibly matching TRBD1 (6 bases). The source is a man aged 25-40 years in good health. CDR3 amino acids: CATRTTRQGQYEQYF. The CDR3 DNA reads TGTGCCACCAGGACAACCCGGCAGGGGCAGTACGAGCAGTACTTC.